Below are 25 T cell receptor beta chains sequenced from a single sample in a study of shared clonotypes between healthy human individuals. Profiling relied on immunoSEQ multiplex PCR, and the TCRdb table lists in-frame clones only, not all of them. Among a few million clones listed, roughly 92% were seen once. The sample comprised naive CD4+ T cells from PBMCs. Subset denoted: CD45RA+ positively selected. All receptors derive from a man aged 18 to 29 in good health. Some clones in this sample may be carry-over from other donors' samples.

This chain uses TRBV29-1 with TRBJ2-1; maybe TRBD2 (5 bases). Germline V gives CDR1 SQVTM, CDR2 ANQGSEA. Trimming removed 6 bases at V and 9 bases at J, with 18 bases between. This CDR3 comprises 13 residues. The CDR3 DNA reads TGCAGCGTCGCCCCCTTCGGGGATGGTGAGCAGTTCTTC. Its protein product is CSVAPFGDGEQFF.

The chain uses TRBV27 and TRBJ2-1, with 7 bases fitting TRBD2. The germline CDR1 and CDR2 sequences are MNHEY and SMNVEV (reference sequence). This CDR3 has 15 residues. V lost 9 bases to trimming and J lost 4 bases; unmatched junction nucleotides: 12. The CDR3 DNA sequence: TGTGCCAGTACCCCCGGGACTATGGTATACAATGAGCAGTTCTTC. It codes for CASTPGTMVYNEQFF.

This chain links TRBV27 with TRBJ2-5; D remains ambiguous. CDR1 is MNHEY and CDR2 is SMNVEV in the germline V gene (reference sequence). The CDR3 sequence is 13 residues long. V was pared by 3 bases and J by 5 bases, with 10 bases between. CDR3 in DNA: TGTGCCAGCAGTTTTTTGGATCGGGAGACCCAGTACTTC. Translation gives CASSFLDRETQYF.

J is TRBJ2-6 and V is TRBV5-6; D is tentatively TRBD1 or TRBD2 (5 bases each). Deletions cut 4 bases from V and 0 bases from J, with 14 bases between. The CDR3 runs 17 residues. Germline values: CDR1 SGHDT, CDR2 YYEEEE. CDR3 loop: CASSTPGRFSGANVLTF. CDR3 DNA sequence: TGTGCCAGCAGCACCCCGGGACGGTTCTCTGGGGCCAACGTCCTGACTTTC. Full variable domain (outside the CDR3, taken from reference TRBV5-6 and TRBJ2-6): DAGVTQSPTHLIKTRGQQVTLRCSPKSGHDTVSWYQQALGQGPQFIFQYYEEEERQRGNFPDRFSGHQFPNYSSELNVNALLLGDSALYLCASSTPGRFSGANVLTFGAGSRLTVL.

The rearrangement links TRBV11-3 to TRBJ2-3; the D gene is possibly TRBD1 (6 bases). This CDR3 is built from 13 residues. CDR1 is SGHNT and CDR2 is YENEEA in the germline V gene. V dropped 3 bases and J dropped 4 bases, with 8 bases sitting between them. DNA for the CDR3: TGTGCCAGCAGCTTCCAGGGGTCAGATACGCAGTATTTT. Encoded protein: CASSFQGSDTQYF.

The chain employs TRBV7-2 and TRBJ2-7, with D unresolved. The germline V gene encodes CDR1 SGHTA and CDR2 FQGNSA. CDR3 length equals 11 residues. Trimming removed 2 bases from V and 7 bases from J, with 6 bases in between. The CDR3 nucleotides read TGTGCCAGCAGCTTATATCAAGAGCAGTACTTC. It specifies CASSLYQEQYF.

The chain combines TRBV6-5 with TRBJ2-5, with D hard to call. Per germline, CDR1 MNHEY and CDR2 SVGAGI. Deletions cut 7 bases from V and 1 base from J, with 13 bases between. The CDR3 runs 14 residues. DNA for the CDR3: TGTGCCAGCAAATTCGGGCCTGCCCAAGAGACCCAGTACTTC. Its protein product is CASKFGPAQETQYF.

The rearrangement joins TRBV12-5 to TRBJ2-2, with 12 bases matching TRBD2. Trimming cost V 7 bases and J 5 bases; bases outside gene matches: 2. The CDR3 runs to 14 residues. The V gene's germline CDR1 is LGHNT and CDR2 FRNRAP. The CDR3 bases are TGTGCTAGTGCTCTAGCGGGAGGGACCGGGGAGCTGTTTTTT. This encodes CASALAGGTGELFF. Full variable domain (outside the CDR3, taken from reference TRBV12-5 and TRBJ2-2): DARVTQTPRHKVTEMGQEVTMRCQPILGHNTVFWYRQTMMQGLELLAYFRNRAPLDDSGMPKDRFSAEMPDATLATLKIQPSEPRDSAVYFCASALAGGTGELFFGEGSRLTVL.

V is TRBV2 and J is TRBJ2-2; TRBD1 aligns across 7 bases. The CDR3 is 15 residues long. Germline V CDR1 and CDR2: SNHLY, FYNNEI. Trimming at V came to 7 bases and at J to 6 bases, leaving 11 bases not matched to a gene. In DNA, the CDR3 is TGTGCCAGCAACCCGGGACAGCCGGGCGCCGGGGAGCTGTTTTTT. Amino acids: CASNPGQPGAGELFF.

The chain recombines TRBV5-4 with TRBJ2-5, with 9 bases identical to TRBD2. The CDR3 is 16 amino acids. Germline trimming cut 0 bases from V and 0 bases from J; bases unmatched to any gene: 3. Looked up from germline, CDR1 is SGHNT and CDR2 is YYREEE (reference sequence). The CDR3 here is CASSLDLAGYQETQYF. CDR3 nucleotide sequence: TGTGCCAGCAGCTTGGACCTAGCGGGGTACCAAGAGACCCAGTACTTC.

The genes are TRBV18 and TRBJ1-5; D is unresolved. The V end was cut by 7 bases, the J end by 3 bases, with 10 bases between. Germline CDR1 KGHSH, CDR2 LQKENI. The CDR3 runs 13 residues. CDR3 sequence: CASCAGNNQPQHF. In DNA form, the CDR3 reads TGTGCCAGCTGTGCGGGGAACAATCAGCCCCAGCATTTT.

V is TRBV5-1 and J is TRBJ1-1; no definite D call. The V end was cut by 2 bases, the J end by 0 bases, with 5 bases between. The CDR3 loop spans 13 amino acids. Germline values: CDR1 SGHRS, CDR2 YFSETQ. The chain's CDR3 is CASSFNVNTEAFF. Written as DNA, the CDR3 is TGCGCCAGCAGCTTCAACGTGAACACTGAAGCTTTCTTT.

The chain employs TRBV27 and TRBJ1-5; possible D gene TRBD1, 6 bases. There are 15 residues in the CDR3. Germline assignment: CDR1 MNHEY and CDR2 SMNVEV (reference sequence). Trimming removed 1 base at V and 7 bases at J, with 14 bases between. The CDR3 protein is CASSLFSGAGQPQHF. The CDR3 region has the DNA TGTGCCAGCAGTTTATTTTCAGGGGCGGGACAGCCCCAGCATTTT.

This chain joins TRBV6-5 and TRBJ2-7; unclear D gene. The CDR3 is 16 amino acids. V dropped 0 bases and J dropped 2 bases, with 14 bases sitting between them. The V gene's germline CDR1 is MNHEY and CDR2 SVGAGI. Here the CDR3 DNA reads TGTGCCAGCAGTTACTCCATTGTAGGGAAGACCTACGAGCAGTACTTC. Translating gives CASSYSIVGKTYEQYF.

The chain is built from TRBV28 and TRBJ1-1; no definite D call. Between the trimmed V and J ends, which lost 2 bases and 11 bases, there was a span of 15 bases. The CDR3 runs 13 residues. Per the germline V gene, CDR1 is MDHEN and CDR2 is SYDVKM. CDR3 in amino acids: CASSLPSGRGAFF. DNA of the CDR3: TGTGCCAGCAGTTTACCTAGTGGCCGGGGTGCTTTCTTT.

This clone came up a few times. This chain connects TRBV4-1 to TRBJ1-2; TRBD1 agrees at 10 bases. CDR3 length: 15 amino acids. V was pared by 0 bases and J by 4 bases, with 2 bases of the junction left unmatched. Germline CDR1 and CDR2: MGHRA and YSYEKL. The CDR3 coding sequence is TGCGCCAGCAGCCAAGAATGGGACAGGGGCTATGGCTACACCTTC. This gives the protein CASSQEWDRGYGYTF.

The rearrangement joins TRBV27 to TRBJ2-1; D unresolved. Germline CDR1 MNHEY, CDR2 SMNVEV (reference sequence). The CDR3 runs 16 residues. V was trimmed by 3 bases and J by 5 bases, leaving 17 bases between them. In DNA form, the CDR3 reads TGTGCCAGCAGTTTCCTCGGATTGAGAACCGACAATGAGCAGTTCTTC. Protein product: CASSFLGLRTDNEQFF.

Comment on this clone: Other DNA sequences from this sample encode an identical CDR3 as well. The rearrangement joins TRBV2 to TRBJ2-7, with D possibly being TRBD1 or TRBD2 (6 bases each). CDR1 is SNHLY, CDR2 FYNNEI, per germline. This CDR3 contains 15 residues. V shed 1 base and J shed 0 bases, with 10 bases lying between them. CDR3 nucleotides: TGTGCCAGCAGTGAAGAGGGGGGTGGCTCCTACGAGCAGTACTTC. Its protein product is CASSEEGGGSYEQYF.

This sequence joins TRBV9 and TRBJ1-1; the D gene is possibly TRBD1 (5 bases). The CDR3 totals 14 residues. Germline V lookup: CDR1 SGDLS, CDR2 YYNGEE. V gave up 1 base and J gave up 6 bases, with 13 bases separating them. The chain's CDR3 is CASSVLGEGAEAFF. In nucleotides, the CDR3 is TGTGCCAGCAGCGTATTAGGGGAGGGCGCTGAAGCTTTCTTT.

The chain's CDR3 is CASSVGRTGQSTDTQYF. The CDR3 DNA is TGTGCCAGCAGCGTAGGCCGGACAGGACAGAGCACAGATACGCAGTATTTT. The chain joins TRBV9 to TRBJ2-3; 7 bases map to TRBD1. The CDR3 contains 17 residues. V dropped 0 bases and J dropped 0; count of bases not matched to a gene: 7. The V gene's germline CDR1 is SGDLS and CDR2 YYNGEE. Together with reference TRBV9 and TRBJ2-3, the CDR3 gives the full variable domain: DSGVTQTPKHLITATGQRVTLRCSPRSGDLSVYWYQQSLDQGLQFLIQYYNGEERAKGNILERFSAQQFPDLHSELNLSSLELGDSALYFCASSVGRTGQSTDTQYFGPGTRLTVL.

This rearrangement joins TRBV27 to TRBJ2-7; a weak D match, TRBD1 (5 bases). This CDR3 is 13 amino acids long. Germline CDR1 and CDR2: MNHEY and SMNVEV (reference sequence). V lost 3 bases, J lost 4 bases, and 10 bases lay in between. The CDR3 spells CASSFRQGYEQYF. In DNA, the CDR3 is TGTGCCAGCAGTTTTAGGCAGGGTTACGAGCAGTACTTC.

This clone was recorded a few times. Additional DNA sequences in this sample encode the identical CDR3. The V and J genes are TRBV18 and TRBJ2-5; D gene uncertain. V dropped 3 bases and J dropped 0 bases, with 2 bases sitting between them. The germline V gene encodes CDR1 KGHSH and CDR2 LQKENI. The CDR3 is made up of 12 amino acids. CDR3 bases: TGTGCCAGCTCACCTTACCAAGAGACCCAGTACTTC. It specifies CASSPYQETQYF.

This clone has only one observation. V gene TRBV7-9 combines with J gene TRBJ2-5; a weak D match, TRBD2 (5 bases). Trimming stripped 5 bases from V and 10 bases from J, with 11 bases between. This CDR3 spans 11 amino acids. In germline, CDR1 is SEHNR, CDR2 FQNEAQ (reference sequence). CDR3 nucleotide sequence: TGTGCCAGCAGCCGTATGGAGGACCAGTACTTC. As protein: CASSRMEDQYF.

The chain is built from TRBV18 and TRBJ2-7, with 7 bases matching TRBD2. CDR1 and CDR2 from the germline V gene are KGHSH and LQKENI. The CDR3 runs to 15 residues. Trimming removed 6 bases from V and 2 bases from J; junction bases left unmatched: 10. The DNA of the CDR3 is TGTGCCAGCTCGCCCACTGCGGGAGCTACCTACGAGCAGTACTTC. It codes for CASSPTAGATYEQYF.

The chain combines TRBV7-2 with TRBJ1-5, with 8 bases aligning to TRBD1. The CDR3 sequence is 12 residues long. The V gene end was trimmed by 5 bases and the J gene end by 15 bases; junction bases not matched to a gene: 9. CDR1 SGHTA and CDR2 FQGNSA come from the germline V gene. Written as DNA, the CDR3 is TGTGCCAGCAGCGGAGGGGACAGGATCCTGCATTTT. It is translated as CASSGGDRILHF.